This T cell receptor (beta chain) comes out of a study of neurological immune-mediated disorders. This CDR3 is 14 amino acids long. Germline V CDR1 and CDR2: SGDLS, YYNGEE. The V gene end was trimmed by 0 bases and the J gene end by 10 bases; junction bases not matched to a gene: 4. TCRdb reprocessed the 5' RACE reads with MiXCR, giving one entry per CDR3 protein. The sample contains some 38,000 distinct CDR3 sequences, 13% to 15% of which appear only once. This clonotype was detected many times. J is TRBJ2-1 and V is TRBV9; 10 positions agree with TRBD2. The TCR sequence derives from a woman between 50 and 59 years old with HTLV-1-associated myelopathy (HAM/TSP). Sequencing input: PBMCs. The CDR3 DNA reads TGTGCCAGCAGCGTAGCTACACTAGCGGGGGAGCAGTTCTTC. This codes for CASSVATLAGEQFF.